This T cell receptor (beta chain) was captured in a study of regulatory T cells in long-lasting Graves disease. Study at large: Patients with new Graves' disease had used antithyroid drugs below 3 months. Whole-study results and caveats: Public clonotype sharing was higher in persistent than newly diagnosed patients. Sampling was limited to peripheral blood rather than thyroid tissue.

Combining iRepertoire HTBI primers with Arm-PCR of CDR3 regions, the authors built TCR beta libraries. TCRdb reprocessed the multiplex PCR reads with MiXCR, giving one entry per CDR3 protein. The profile shows 400,000 to 500,000 distinct CDR3 sequences, 14% of them singletons. This clonotype came up many times. What it recognizes is unknown. Regarding time point: newly diagnosed GD, antithyroid drugs for less than 3 months. RNA extracted from PBMCs served as the sequencing template. The same sample was also used in a study of T cells in Graves' hyperthyroidism and ophthalmopathy.

The starting material was peripheral blood mononuclear cells (PBMCs), obtained at new diagnosis, from a patient treated with antithyroid drugs. This clonotype originated in a woman between 50 and 59 years old with Graves disease.

CDR3: CASSLGAAGQGWQPQHF. In DNA, the CDR3 is TGTGCCAGCAGCTTAGGTGCTGCGGGACAGGGGTGGCAGCCCCAGCATTTT. The genes are TRBV11-2 and TRBJ1-5; 10 nucleotides agree with TRBD1. This CDR3 has 17 residues. V shed 1 base and J 7 bases; nucleotides not matched to a gene: 10. CDR1 and CDR2 from the germline V gene are SGHAT and FQNNGV.